A single T cell receptor (beta chain) is shown here with its context. The antigen is undetermined. After less than twelve days in culture, the CD4+ T cells were isolated. All participants had two doses of either the BNT162b2 or mRNA-1273 vaccine. V gave up 4 bases and J gave up 5 bases; unmatched junction bases: 9. The germline gives CDR1 MRHNA, CDR2 SNTAGT. The CDR3 loop spans 15 amino acids. Some clones are missing from TCRdb's copy, which holds only in-frame ones; the method was immunoSEQ multiplex PCR. Of tens of thousands of clones in the sample, around 79% were seen once. This record belongs to a study of vaccination effects on CD4 cells after COVID-19.

This chain links TRBV6-4 with TRBJ2-3, with 7 positions matching TRBD2. The clonotype comes from a human donor who received a COVID-19 vaccine. The starting material was CD4+ T cells from PBMCs cultured without peptide, obtained after COVID-19 vaccination. The CDR3 DNA reads TGTGCCAGCAGTGTTCGGGGGGATTTGGGAGATACGCAGTATTTT. Translation gives CASSVRGDLGDTQYF.